This entry is about one T cell receptor beta chain. The data are from a study of blood T cells in healthy people across ages. Alongside a J-beta primer mix, a sample-barcoded 5' primer served in a second PCR lasting about 7 to 12 cycles. TCRdb itself ran the 5' RACE reads through MiXCR, one entry per CDR3 protein. The repertoire holds hundreds of thousands of distinct CDR3 sequences, 58% seen once, with approximately 20% in the top ten. Trimming removed 4 bases from V and 6 bases from J, with 13 bases in between. The CDR3 spans 12 residues. Germline V gene lookup returns CDR1 DFQATT and CDR2 SNEGSKA (reference sequence).

This receptor was obtained from a man between 25 and 39 years old in good health. The sequenced material came from blood. The V and J genes are TRBV20-1 and TRBJ2-7; D is undetermined. The CDR3 here is CSAIISIGEQYF. The CDR3 nucleotides are TGCAGTGCTATAATAAGTATCGGCGAGCAGTACTTC.